The rows below give T cell receptor beta chains drawn from one sample of a study of blood T cell repertoires in COVID-19. Sequencing was performed with immunoSEQ multiplex PCR; in TCRdb, only in-frame clones are kept and a portion is missing. The data show under 500,000 clones, with around 89% seen just once and 4% to 5.5% held by the top ten. The sample consisted of peripheral blood. These receptors came from a woman aged 25 to 39 with acute or convalescent COVID-19. Both conserved end residues are part of each CDR3. D genes are given only for firm matches. A row's size may be missing; if present it is once, few, many or a size class.

j_call	clone_size	d_call	v_call	cdr3_aa	cdr3_nt
TRBJ1-2	NA	NA	TRBV15	CATSRGDKGNYGYTF	TGTGCCACCAGCAGGGGGGACAAGGGGAACTATGGCTACACCTTC
TRBJ2-1	NA	NA	TRBV19	CASTLGRISRDEQFF	TGTGCCAGTACTCTAGGCAGAATAAGCCGGGATGAGCAGTTCTTC
TRBJ2-7	NA	NA	TRBV2	CASSAVSYEQYF	TGTGCCAGCAGTGCAGTCTCCTACGAGCAGTACTTC
TRBJ2-7	NA	NA	TRBV20-1	CSASPRTYEQYF	TGCAGTGCTAGTCCGCGAACCTACGAGCAGTACTTC
TRBJ2-7	NA	TRBD1	TRBV19	CASSAGQDDWQYF	TGTGCCAGTAGTGCGGGACAGGATGACTGGCAGTACTTC
TRBJ2-3	NA	TRBD1	TRBV11-2	CASSRTGGRTDTQYF	TGTGCCAGCAGCCGGACAGGGGGTCGTACAGATACGCAGTATTTT
TRBJ1-1	few	NA	TRBV2	CASSPDRSNTEAFF	TGTGCCAGCAGTCCGGACAGATCTAACACTGAAGCTTTCTTT
TRBJ2-1	NA	NA	TRBV5-1	CASSLASTNEQFF	TGCGCCAGCAGCTTGGCTAGTACCAATGAGCAGTTCTTC
TRBJ1-2	NA	NA	TRBV15	CATSKQAGVPSGYTF	TGTGCCACCAGCAAACAAGCGGGGGTGCCCTCGGGCTACACCTTC
TRBJ2-7	NA	TRBD2	TRBV3-1/TRBV3-2	CASSQASGGAYEQYF	TGTGCCAGCAGCCAAGCCAGCGGGGGGGCATACGAGCAGTACTTC
TRBJ2-3	NA	TRBD2	TRBV4-1	CASSQSNSGGAPDTQYF	TGCGCCAGCAGCCAATCAAATAGCGGGGGGGCGCCGGATACGCAGTATTTT
TRBJ1-1	NA	NA	TRBV5-1	CASSLVPGRSEAFF	TGCGCCAGCAGCTTGGTTCCGGGGAGGTCTGAAGCTTTCTTT
TRBJ2-5	NA	NA	TRBV4-2	CASSQWAGLQETQYF	TGTGCCAGCAGCCAATGGGCGGGGTTACAAGAGACCCAGTACTTC
TRBJ2-5	NA	TRBD2	TRBV5-1	CASSHPVVGRQETQYF	TGCGCCAGCAGCCACCCGGTCGTCGGGAGGCAAGAGACCCAGTACTTC
TRBJ1-1	NA	NA	TRBV21-1	CASSKGVERGYEAFF	TGTGCCAGCAGCAAAGGGGTCGAAAGGGGGTATGAAGCTTTCTTT
TRBJ2-3	NA	NA	TRBV5-5	CASRKTGTHTDTQYF	TGTGCCAGCAGAAAAACCGGGACTCACACAGATACGCAGTATTTT
TRBJ2-1	NA	NA	TRBV5-4	CASRWEEGPSDEQFF	TGTGCCAGCAGGTGGGAGGAGGGACCCAGCGATGAGCAGTTCTTC
TRBJ2-5	NA	NA	TRBV30	CALRAQETQYF	TGTGCCTTGCGGGCTCAAGAGACCCAGTACTTC
TRBJ2-1	NA	TRBD2	TRBV2	CASRMVSTSRLDQFF	TGTGCCAGCAGGATGGTCTCGACTAGCCGCTTGGATCAGTTCTTC
TRBJ2-7	NA	TRBD1	TRBV12-3/TRBV12-4	CASSTGQGDEQYF	TGTGCCAGCAGTACGGGACAGGGTGACGAGCAGTACTTC
TRBJ1-3	NA	TRBD1	TRBV6-6	CASSYSNRGGNTIYF	TGTGCCAGCAGTTACTCCAACAGGGGGGGAAACACCATATATTTT
TRBJ1-2	NA	NA	TRBV9	CASSSSGGDGYTF	TGTGCCAGCAGCTCCTCAGGAGGGGATGGCTACACCTTC
TRBJ1-1	NA	NA	TRBV30	CAFYGVNTEAFF	TGTGCCTTTTACGGGGTGAACACTGAAGCTTTCTTT
TRBJ2-7	NA	TRBD1	TRBV5-5	CASSPGQRREQYF	TGTGCCAGCAGCCCGGGACAGCGCCGCGAGCAGTACTTC
TRBJ2-1	NA	TRBD1	TRBV24-1	CATSTGQGNLNEQFF	TGTGCCACCAGTACTGGACAGGGAAATTTAAATGAGCAGTTCTTC
TRBJ1-4	NA	TRBD1	TRBV10-3	CAITAGGSNEKLFF	TGTGCCATCACAGCAGGGGGCTCAAATGAAAAACTGTTTTTT
TRBJ2-3	NA	NA	TRBV4-1	CASSPRERGADTQYF	TGCGCCAGCAGCCCAAGAGAAAGGGGTGCAGATACGCAGTATTTT
TRBJ1-4	NA	NA	TRBV4-1	CASTQEEQINEKLFF	TGCGCCAGCACCCAAGAGGAGCAAATCAATGAAAAACTGTTTTTT